The text below deals with one T cell receptor beta chain. Trimming cost V 0 bases and J 7 bases, with 6 bases left between them. This CDR3 region has 12 residues. Germline V gene lookup returns CDR1 MNHEY and CDR2 SVGEGT. Assay used: immunoSEQ multiplex PCR; TCRdb lists only in-frame clones, some missing. The table lists around 140,000 clones, about 89% of them singletons, with more than 15% in the top ten. These data belong to a study of blood T cell repertoires in COVID-19. This clonotype originated in a man in his forties or fifties with active or convalescent COVID-19. The genes are TRBV6-2 or TRBV6-3 and TRBJ1-1; D gene ambiguous. The sample was peripheral blood. The CDR3 spells CASSYSIGEAFF. CDR3 bases: TGTGCCAGCAGTTACTCGATCGGTGAAGCTTTCTTT.